This TCR beta chain was sequenced for a study of T cell responses to AZD1222 COVID-19 vaccine. Notes on the study in general: It was only 6 or 7 AZD1222 recipients who were seropositive at baseline. Spike was spanned by vaccine-associated CD4 TCRs, with dominance at 160-218 and 743-854. Spike-specific TCR breadth and depth grew following two AZD1222 doses.

Per germline, CDR1 SGHNT and CDR2 YYREEE (reference sequence). V gave up 1 base and J gave up 5 bases, with 20 bases separating them. This CDR3 region has 17 residues. For this clone: What it binds is unknown.

Clones were read by immunoSEQ multiplex PCR, and TCRdb kept only the in-frame ones, dropping some. The sample yields roughly 97,000 clones, around nine tenths seen once. The chain has TRBV5-4 and TRBJ2-3; D possibly corresponds to TRBD1 (6 bases). The specimen comprised peripheral blood, sampled 28 days after the second dose of the MenACWY control vaccine. The TCR originated in an adult who received the MenACWY meningococcal vaccine as a control. The CDR3 sequence is CASSLRSRTAGGDTQYF. Written as DNA, the CDR3 is TGTGCCAGCAGCTTGAGATCTCGGACAGCAGGTGGAGATACGCAGTATTTT.